Below are 26 T cell receptor beta chains sequenced from a single sample in a study of OX40 agonist ivuxolimab in advanced cancers. The data were produced by immunoSEQ multiplex PCR, yet TCRdb's version contains in-frame clones alone and is incomplete. This table has more than 45,000 clones, more than 70% appearing once. Material: CD4+ or CD8+ T cells sorted from blood, obtained in a trial of the OX40 agonist ivuxolimab. These receptors were taken from an adult with an advanced solid tumor such as melanoma, head and neck, liver or kidney cancer.

The V and J genes are TRBV11-3 and TRBJ2-2; no definite D call. The CDR3 contains 16 residues. The germline CDR1 and CDR2 sequences are SGHNT and YENEEA. Trimming took off 0 bases at V and 5 bases at J, with 13 bases between the two ends. CDR3 coding DNA: TGTGCCAGCAGCTTAGATGCTGGGAAATCGACCGGGGAGCTGTTTTTT. Its protein is CASSLDAGKSTGELFF.

The rearrangement joins TRBV9 to TRBJ2-3; D call uncertain. CDR3 length: 15 amino acids. Germline V lookup: CDR1 SGDLS, CDR2 YYNGEE. Trimming cost V 0 bases and J 2 bases, with 10 bases left between them. The DNA of the CDR3 is TGTGCCAGCAGCGTAGAGGGCATCTTCACAGATACGCAGTATTTT. It encodes CASSVEGIFTDTQYF. Combining the CDR3 with reference TRBV9 and TRBJ2-3 gives the whole variable domain DSGVTQTPKHLITATGQRVTLRCSPRSGDLSVYWYQQSLDQGLQFLIQYYNGEERAKGNILERFSAQQFPDLHSELNLSSLELGDSALYFCASSVEGIFTDTQYFGPGTRLTVL.

The rearrangement joins TRBV10-3 to TRBJ2-7; 11 bases fit TRBD2. Trimming removed 8 bases from V and 5 bases from J; junction bases left unmatched: 8. This CDR3 comprises 14 residues. Looked up from germline, CDR1 is ENHRY and CDR2 is SYGVKD. The CDR3 bases are TGTGCCATCCGTAGCGGGAGGGCCCCGGACGAGCAGTACTTC. As protein: CAIRSGRAPDEQYF.

The chain is built from TRBV5-6 and TRBJ2-5; D could derive from TRBD1 or TRBD2 (6 bases each). The CDR3 runs 12 residues. The V gene lost 7 bases and the J gene lost 3 bases, with 10 bases spanning the gap. Germline V CDR1 and CDR2: SGHDT, YYEEEE. The CDR3 DNA follows: TGTGCCAGCTCGAGGGGGGAAGAGACCCAGTACTTC. As protein: CASSRGEETQYF.

The chain employs TRBV7-6 and TRBJ2-7; 13 bases align to TRBD2. Germline V gene lookup returns CDR1 SGHVS and CDR2 FNYEAQ. The J segment lost 7 bases and the V segment lost 5 bases, leaving 8 bases of the junction unmatched. This CDR3 is built from 15 residues. The CDR3 bases are TGTGCCAGCAGCCAGGGGACTAGCGGGACGGGTGAGCAGTACTTC. Its protein product is CASSQGTSGTGEQYF.

V usage is TRBV7-3 and J usage is TRBJ2-2; the D gene could be TRBD1 or TRBD2 (5 bases each). Germline V CDR1 and CDR2: SGHTA, FQGTGA. Trimming stripped 5 bases from V and 1 base from J, with 14 bases between. CDR3 length: 16 amino acids. CDR3 bases: TGTGCCAGCAGCCCAGGAGGAACAGGGAACACCGGGGAGCTGTTTTTT. Amino acid sequence: CASSPGGTGNTGELFF.

The chain has TRBV9 and TRBJ2-3; 9 positions match TRBD1. The CDR3 is 15 amino acids. V lost 5 bases and J lost 0; bases outside the gene matches: 4. CDR1 is SGDLS, CDR2 YYNGEE, per germline. The CDR3 DNA reads TGTGCCAGCAGTAAGGGACAGGGAAGCACAGATACGCAGTATTTT. Translation: CASSKGQGSTDTQYF.

The rearrangement joins TRBV6-5 to TRBJ1-2; D possibly corresponds to TRBD1 (6 bases). This CDR3 region has 15 residues. With 6 bases removed from V and 0 bases from J, the gap between germline ends came to 14 bases. Germline CDR1 is MNHEY and CDR2 is SVGAGI. CDR3 DNA sequence: TGTGCCAGCAGACCGACAGGTAGCGCTAACTATGGCTACACCTTC. This encodes CASRPTGSANYGYTF.

This clone showed up just once. This chain connects TRBV10-2 to TRBJ2-1, with 12 nucleotides matching TRBD2. This CDR3 is 16 amino acids long. Germline CDR1 reads WSHSY; CDR2 reads SAAADI. The V gene end was trimmed by 6 bases and the J gene end by 4 bases; junction bases not matched to a gene: 7. The CDR3 loop reads CASRPGLAGTYNEQFF. CDR3 nucleotide sequence: TGCGCCAGCAGACCAGGACTAGCGGGGACTTACAATGAGCAGTTCTTC.

The V gene is TRBV10-3, the J gene TRBJ2-1; possibly TRBD1 or TRBD2 for D (5 bases each). This CDR3 spans 15 amino acids. V was shortened by 3 bases and J by 8 bases, with 17 bases between the two germline ends. Germline V gene sequence: CDR1 ENHRY, CDR2 SYGVKD. The CDR3 spells CAISDSRTGGHEQFF. CDR3 coding DNA: TGTGCCATCAGTGACTCCCGGACTGGGGGACATGAGCAGTTCTTC.

This sequence joins TRBV29-1 and TRBJ2-3; D gene ambiguous. Germline V gives CDR1 SQVTM, CDR2 ANQGSEA. CDR3 size: 12 residues. V lost 1 base and J lost 4, with 6 bases in between. The CDR3 spells CSVEAWADTQYF. The CDR3 DNA is TGCAGCGTTGAAGCATGGGCAGATACGCAGTATTTT.

This chain links TRBV28 with TRBJ2-3; possibly TRBD1 for D (8 bases). The CDR3 is 16 amino acids. The V end was cut by 3 bases, the J end by 13 bases, with 26 bases between. Germline-derived CDR1 and CDR2 are MDHEN and SYDVKM. DNA for the CDR3: TGTGCCAGCAGTTTTTCCGCGGGACAGGAGTCCCGGGGGGAGTATTTT. Amino acid sequence: CASSFSAGQESRGEYF. The full variable domain, in which reference TRBV28 and TRBJ2-3 provide the parts outside the CDR3, is DVKVTQSSRYLVKRTGEKVFLECVQDMDHENMFWYRQDPGLGLRLIYFSYDVKMKEKGDIPEGYSVSREKKERFSLILESASTNQTSMYLCASSFSAGQESRGEYFGPGTRLTVL.

CDR3 in DNA: TGTGCCAGCAGCTTTGGGACTAGCGGGGCTCTCCAAGAGACCCAGTACTTC. Translating it yields CASSFGTSGALQETQYF. The chain uses TRBV5-4 and TRBJ2-5; 13 bases fit TRBD2. The junction had 5 bases not matched to a gene; V was cut back by 2 bases and J by 1 base. The CDR3 extends over 17 amino acids. Germline CDR1 reads SGHNT; CDR2 reads YYREEE (reference sequence).

The rearrangement joins TRBV5-8 to TRBJ1-2; TRBD1 might be the D (6 bases). Germline CDR1 SGHTS, CDR2 YDEGEE. V was cut by 1 base and J by 4 bases, with 11 bases left in between. CDR3 size: 14 residues. CDR3 in amino acids: CASSLLGGSYGYTF. In DNA, the CDR3 is TGTGCCAGCAGCTTGTTAGGGGGAAGCTATGGCTACACCTTC.

This clone appeared a single time. This chain joins TRBV30 and TRBJ2-3, with 8 bases fitting TRBD2. The length of the CDR3 is 18 residues. Trimming at V came to 4 bases and at J to 6 bases, leaving 21 bases not matched to a gene. Germline V gene lookup returns CDR1 GTSNPN and CDR2 SVGIG (reference sequence). The CDR3 DNA reads TGTGCCTGGAATGAATCAACTAGCGGAGAGGAGCGTCCTGATACGCAGTATTTT. Protein product: CAWNESTSGEERPDTQYF.

This clone was seen once. J is TRBJ2-1 and V is TRBV9; 7 bases line up with TRBD2. Germline CDR1 SGDLS, CDR2 YYNGEE. Trimming cost V 4 bases and J 4 bases; bases outside gene matches: 11. The CDR3 spans 16 residues. As DNA, the CDR3 is TGTGCCAGCAGCCATTGGCTAGCGGCCTCTTACAATGAGCAGTTCTTC. Translating it yields CASSHWLAASYNEQFF.

The genes are TRBV27 and TRBJ2-7; D is perhaps TRBD1 (5 bases). V lost 6 bases, J lost 3 bases, and 12 bases lay in between. CDR1 and CDR2 from the germline V gene are MNHEY and SMNVEV (reference sequence). CDR3 size: 13 residues. In DNA, the CDR3 is TGTGCCAGCAGCCCAGGGCGCGGCTACGAGCAGTACTTC. Its translation: CASSPGRGYEQYF.

V is TRBV2 and J is TRBJ2-5; no definite D call. Germline CDR1 is SNHLY and CDR2 is FYNNEI. Trimming left V 7 bases short and J 1 base short, with 7 bases between. The CDR3 runs to 12 residues. The CDR3 sequence: CASIQLQETQYF. CDR3 bases: TGTGCCAGCATCCAGCTCCAAGAGACCCAGTACTTC. Combining the CDR3 with reference TRBV2 and TRBJ2-5 gives the whole variable domain EPEVTQTPSHQVTQMGQEVILRCVPISNHLYFYWYRQILGQKVEFLVSFYNNEISEKSEIFDDQFSVERPDGSNFTLKIRSTKLEDSAMYFCASIQLQETQYFGPGTRLLVL.

The chain employs TRBV9 and TRBJ2-1; 7 bases are shared with TRBD2. After removal of 4 bases from V and 1 base from J, the junction contained 11 bases not matched to a gene. In germline, CDR1 is SGDLS, CDR2 YYNGEE. The CDR3 spans 17 residues. The CDR3 sequence is CASSLKVGGSSYNEQFF. CDR3 nucleotides: TGTGCCAGCAGCCTCAAGGTAGGCGGGAGTTCCTACAATGAGCAGTTCTTC.

This chain links TRBV7-9 with TRBJ1-1; D may be TRBD1 (5 bases). Trimming left V 1 base short and J 0 bases short, with 15 bases between. The germline gives CDR1 SEHNR, CDR2 FQNEAQ (reference sequence). The CDR3 totals 17 residues. CDR3 region: CASSLGAGTHMNTEAFF. CDR3 sequence (DNA): TGTGCCAGCAGCTTAGGTGCAGGGACGCACATGAACACTGAAGCTTTCTTT.

J is TRBJ1-1 and V is TRBV28, with D possibly TRBD1 on 6 matching bases. There are 14 residues in the CDR3. From germline, CDR1 is MDHEN and CDR2 SYDVKM. Trimming removed 1 base at V and 10 bases at J, with 16 bases between. CDR3 protein: CASSLSLQGFLAFF. CDR3 DNA: TGTGCCAGCAGTTTATCACTCCAGGGGTTTTTAGCTTTCTTT.

The sample holds one count of this clone. V gene TRBV28 combines with J gene TRBJ1-5; TRBD1 matches 10 bases. Unmatched junction bases numbered 7, after V lost 6 bases and J lost 5 bases. CDR1 and CDR2 from the germline V gene are MDHEN and SYDVKM. The CDR3 contains 15 residues. The CDR3 DNA sequence: TGTGCCAGCAGCTCGCAGACAGGGGGCTATCAGCCCCAGCATTTT. Amino acid sequence: CASSSQTGGYQPQHF. Full variable domain (rest looked up from reference TRBV28 and TRBJ1-5): DVKVTQSSRYLVKRTGEKVFLECVQDMDHENMFWYRQDPGLGLRLIYFSYDVKMKEKGDIPEGYSVSREKKERFSLILESASTNQTSMYLCASSSQTGGYQPQHFGDGTRLSIL.

The V gene is TRBV2, the J gene TRBJ1-5; D possibly corresponds to TRBD1 (5 bases). The CDR3 has 16 amino acids. Germline values: CDR1 SNHLY, CDR2 FYNNEI. With 5 bases removed from V and 2 bases from J, the gap between germline ends came to 16 bases. The CDR3 sequence is CASSPGRGAGNQPQHF. CDR3 coding DNA: TGTGCCAGCAGTCCTGGCCGGGGCGCGGGCAATCAGCCCCAGCATTTT.

The chain uses TRBV11-2 and TRBJ2-7; D remains unclear. Deletions cut 2 bases from V and 3 bases from J, with 14 bases between. CDR3 length equals 15 residues. Looked up from germline, CDR1 is SGHAT and CDR2 is FQNNGV. In DNA, the CDR3 is TGTGCCAGCAGCTTACTACACCCCTCTAACTACGAGCAGTACTTC. It codes for CASSLLHPSNYEQYF.

The CDR3 region is CSVEAPGRARNTIYF. The CDR3, as DNA: TGCAGCGTTGAAGCCCCGGGGAGGGCAAGAAACACCATATATTTT. J is TRBJ1-3 and V is TRBV29-1; D remains unclear. The V end was cut by 1 base, the J end by 5 bases, with 15 bases between. CDR1 SQVTM and CDR2 ANQGSEA come from the germline V gene. CDR3 size: 15 residues. The variable domain in full, with the rest retrieved from reference TRBV29-1 and TRBJ1-3, is SAVISQKPSRDICQRGTSLTIQCQVDSQVTMMFWYRQQPGQSLTLIATANQGSEATYESGFVIDKFPISRPNLTFSTLTVSNMSPEDSSIYLCSVEAPGRARNTIYFGEGSWLTVV.

The V and J genes are TRBV27 and TRBJ1-4, with no clear D. Germline V gene data show CDR1 as MNHEY and CDR2 as SMNVEV (reference sequence). V lost 1 base and J lost 7, with 13 bases in between. This CDR3 contains 15 residues. CDR3 sequence reads: CASSLYEGASEKLFF. For the CDR3, the DNA is TGTGCCAGCAGTTTATACGAGGGTGCTAGTGAAAAACTGTTTTTT.